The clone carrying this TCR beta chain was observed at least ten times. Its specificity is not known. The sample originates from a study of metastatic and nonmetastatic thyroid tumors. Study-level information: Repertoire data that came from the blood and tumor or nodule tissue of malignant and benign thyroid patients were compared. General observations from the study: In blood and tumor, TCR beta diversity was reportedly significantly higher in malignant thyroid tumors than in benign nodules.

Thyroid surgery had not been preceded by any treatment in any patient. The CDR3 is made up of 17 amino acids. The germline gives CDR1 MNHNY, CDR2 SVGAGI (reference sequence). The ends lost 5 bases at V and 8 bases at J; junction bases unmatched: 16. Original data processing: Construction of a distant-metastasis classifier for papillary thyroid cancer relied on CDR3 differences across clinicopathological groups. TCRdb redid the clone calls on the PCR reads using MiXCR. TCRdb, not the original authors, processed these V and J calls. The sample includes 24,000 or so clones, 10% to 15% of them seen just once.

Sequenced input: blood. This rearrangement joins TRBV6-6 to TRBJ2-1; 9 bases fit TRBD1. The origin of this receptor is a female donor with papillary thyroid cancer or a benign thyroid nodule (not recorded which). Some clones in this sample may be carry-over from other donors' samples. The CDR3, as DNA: TGTGCCAGCAGTCTAACAAGAGGGACAGGGTTTTACCATGAGCAGTTCTTC. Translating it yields CASSLTRGTGFYHEQFF.